These 9 T cell receptor beta chains share one sample of origin, sequenced in a study of T-cell memory formation after mild COVID-19. A single record per CDR3 protein comes from TCRdb applying MiXCR to the 5' RACE reads. This sample has 400,000 to 550,000 distinct CDR3 sequences, with around a quarter found just once. The sample was PBMCs or a T cell subset sorted from them (not recorded which). The receptors were sampled from an adult woman who had mild COVID-19 (a few samples of this study predate the infection). Cell type and time point are not known.

The chain employs TRBV6-5 and TRBJ2-7, with no clear D. This CDR3 is 14 amino acids long. Germline CDR1 and CDR2: MNHEY and SVGAGI. V was cut by 8 bases and J by 1 base, with 15 bases left in between. Written as DNA, the CDR3 is TGTGCCAGCCATCAAAGCATGAGTTCCTACGAGCAGTACTTC. It translates to CASHQSMSSYEQYF.

The V call is TRBV6-2 or TRBV6-3, the J call TRBJ2-5, with TRBD1 matching 9 bases. The germline gives CDR1 MNHEY, CDR2 SVGEGT. The V gene end was trimmed by 6 bases and the J gene end by 9 bases; junction bases not matched to a gene: 11. The CDR3 is made up of 14 amino acids. The DNA for the CDR3 is TGTGCCAGCAGCGACAGGGGGAGACGGGTGGCCCAGTACTTC. Residues: CASSDRGRRVAQYF.

The chain has TRBV30 and TRBJ1-2; TRBD1 matches 8 bases. This CDR3 has 13 residues. Germline V gives CDR1 GTSNPN, CDR2 SVGIG (reference sequence). The junction had 4 bases not matched to a gene; V was cut back by 1 base and J by 6 bases. CDR3 DNA sequence: TGTGCCTGGAGTGCCGGACAGGGAGATGGCTACACCTTC. Translating it yields CAWSAGQGDGYTF.

The CDR3 DNA follows: TGTGCCTGGAACAGGTTCCAGAACACTGAAGCTTTCTTT. This translates into CAWNRFQNTEAFF. The gene calls are TRBV30 and TRBJ1-1, with D possibly being TRBD1 (5 bases). The germline V and J ends were trimmed by 4 bases and 1 base, with 10 bases remaining between them. The CDR3 is 13 residues long. CDR1 GTSNPN and CDR2 SVGIG come from the germline V gene (reference sequence). Using reference TRBV30 and TRBJ1-1 for the parts outside the CDR3, the full variable domain is SQTIHQWPATLVQPVGSPLSLECTVEGTSNPNLYWYRQAAGRGLQLLFYSVGIGQISSEVPQNLSASRPQDRQFILSSKKLLLSDSGFYLCAWNRFQNTEAFFGQGTRLTVV.

This clonotype appeared a few times. The chain couples TRBV5-6 to TRBJ1-2; 8 bases line up with TRBD1. Trimming cost V 4 bases and J 8 bases; bases outside gene matches: 7. Looked up from germline, CDR1 is SGHDT and CDR2 is YYEEEE. This CDR3 has 13 amino acids. The CDR3 is CASSLRTGRGYTF. CDR3 coding DNA: TGTGCCAGCAGCCTCCGGACAGGGCGAGGCTACACCTTC.

This clonotype came up a few times. The chain employs TRBV5-4 and TRBJ2-7; 10 bases are shared with TRBD2. V shed 2 bases, J shed 5 bases, and the junction held 7 bases outside the gene matches. Germline-derived CDR1 and CDR2 are SGHNT and YYREEE (reference sequence). This CDR3 is 15 amino acids long. CDR3 residues: CASSFTGLAWDEQYF. For the CDR3, the DNA is TGTGCCAGCAGCTTTACGGGACTAGCGTGGGACGAGCAGTACTTC.

This clonotype was observed a few times. This rearrangement joins TRBV6-4 to TRBJ2-2; D unresolved. V was cut by 0 bases and J by 5 bases, with 4 bases left in between. The CDR3 is made up of 13 amino acids. Germline CDR1 MRHNA, CDR2 SNTAGT. This CDR3 is CASSDSGTGELFF. The CDR3 nucleotides read TGTGCCAGCAGTGACTCAGGGACCGGGGAGCTGTTTTTT.

The V and J genes are TRBV27 and TRBJ2-7; D perhaps matches TRBD1 (6 bases). The CDR3 runs to 15 residues. Germline CDR1 and CDR2: MNHEY and SMNVEV (reference sequence). With 5 bases removed from V and 6 bases from J, the gap between germline ends came to 20 bases. CDR3 sequence: CASSPDRTLLGEQYF. DNA of the CDR3: TGTGCCAGCAGTCCTGACAGGACACTCCTAGGCGAGCAGTACTTC.

There are a few counts of this clonotype. The chain joins TRBV15 to TRBJ1-1; no firm D call. This CDR3 region has 16 residues. V lost 0 bases and J 3 bases, leaving 14 bases between the germline ends. Germline-derived CDR1 and CDR2 are LNHNV and YYDKDF (reference sequence). The CDR3 nucleotides read TGTGCCACCAGCAGAGACGGGAGTGCCCGGGACACTGAAGCTTTCTTT. It yields the protein CATSRDGSARDTEAFF.